The text below deals with one TCR beta chain. Its matching antigen is unknown. Germline V gene lookup returns CDR1 GTSNPN and CDR2 SVGIG (reference sequence). Germline trimming cut 3 bases from V and 1 base from J; bases unmatched to any gene: 5. The CDR3 has 15 amino acids. This specimen belongs to a study of cytomegalovirus exposure and HLA in healthy donors. General observations from the study: Researchers left out some V segments, among them TRBV6-2 and TRBV6-3, as indistinguishable.

Both 60 Vbeta primers and 13 Jbeta primers went into the PCR. Some clones are missing from TCRdb's copy, which holds only in-frame ones; the method was immunoSEQ multiplex PCR. The sample holds 20,000 to 25,000 clones. This TCR derives from a male donor in good health and CMV-seropositive. The chain uses TRBV30 and TRBJ1-4, with 7 bases that match TRBD1. The specimen was PBMCs. The CDR3 region has the DNA TGTGCCTGGAGCCCAGGGGGTGGAACTAATGAAAAACTGTTTTTT. Residues: CAWSPGGGTNEKLFF.